This T cell receptor beta chain derives from a study of T cell changes during pregnancy in multiple sclerosis. The data were produced by immunoSEQ multiplex PCR, yet TCRdb's version contains in-frame clones alone and is incomplete. The sample lists under 50,000 clones, roughly 93% occurring once. Trimming took 0 bases from V and 0 from J; bases not matched to a gene: 5. CDR1 and CDR2 (germline): PRHDT, FYEKMQ (reference sequence). CDR3 size: 17 residues. The V and J genes are TRBV13 and TRBJ1-3; 7 bases align to TRBD1. The specimen was CD4+ T cells from peripheral blood mononuclear cells, collected in the second trimester of pregnancy. This receptor was obtained from a female donor in good health, enrolled as a control in a pregnancy study. Here the CDR3 DNA reads TGTGCCAGCAGCTTAGGCGGCAGGGGGACCTCTGGAAACACCATATATTTT. Protein: CASSLGGRGTSGNTIYF. The entire variable domain, with the rest obtained from reference TRBV13 and TRBJ1-3, is as follows: AAGVIQSPRHLIKEKRETATLKCYPIPRHDTVYWYQQGPGQDPQFLISFYEKMQSDKGSIPDRFSAQQFSDYHSELNMSSLELGDSALYFCASSLGGRGTSGNTIYFGEGSWLTVV.